The rows below give T cell receptor beta chains drawn from one sample of a study of cytomegalovirus exposure and HLA in healthy donors. Only in-frame clones appear in the TCRdb table, and some are missing; sequencing was by immunoSEQ multiplex PCR. This table has about 200,000 clones, 65% to 80% appearing once. The material sequenced was PBMCs. Receptor source: a man aged 45-65 years in good health and CMV-seronegative. CDR3s include the opening cysteine and the closing phenylalanine or tryptophan. Fields, in order: J gene, D gene, V gene, clone size, CDR3 protein, CDR3 DNA. D genes are given only for firm matches. Clone size is given for some rows only: seen once, a few or many times, or a class if the clone is expanded.

>TRBJ1-2|TRBD1|TRBV29-1|.
CSVEEQGQETWGYTF
TGCAGCGTTGAAGAACAGGGACAGGAAACTTGGGGCTACACCTTC
>TRBJ2-1|.|TRBV28|once
CATHRAASNEQFF
TGTGCCACCCACAGGGCCGCGAGCAATGAGCAGTTCTTC
>TRBJ1-1|.|TRBV2|.
CASSDQGRVGAFF
TGTGCCAGCAGTGATCAGGGTCGTGTGGGCGCTTTCTTT
>TRBJ1-1|.|TRBV25-1|.
CASSVDTFDRSAEAFF
TGTGCCAGCAGCGTTGACACGTTTGATCGTTCAGCTGAAGCTTTCTTT
>TRBJ2-5|TRBD2|TRBV10-1|.
CASSGGLAAQETQYF
TGCGCCAGCAGTGGGGGACTAGCGGCCCAAGAGACCCAGTACTTC
>TRBJ2-7|TRBD1|TRBV7-2|.
CASSPGTGSGEQYF
TGTGCCAGCAGCCCAGGGACAGGGTCTGGCGAGCAGTACTTC
>TRBJ2-7|TRBD1|TRBV6-5|.
CASSYYSQGDSEQYF
TGTGCCAGCAGTTACTACTCGCAGGGGGATAGCGAGCAGTACTTC
>TRBJ2-2|TRBD2|TRBV7-9|.
CASSLSGRGAGELFF
TGTGCCAGCAGCCTTAGCGGGAGAGGCGCCGGGGAGCTGTTTTTT
>TRBJ1-5|.|TRBV29-1|.
CSAILNGGVNQPQHF
TGCAGCGCAATCCTAAACGGAGGTGTCAATCAGCCCCAGCATTTT
>TRBJ1-3|.|TRBV18|.
CASQLATSGNTIYF
TGTGCCAGCCAGTTAGCTACCTCTGGAAACACCATATATTTT
>TRBJ1-1|.|TRBV6-5|few
CASRLGRGTEAFF
TGTGCCAGCAGGCTGGGGCGGGGAACTGAAGCTTTCTTT
>TRBJ2-7|TRBD2|TRBV5-1|.
CASSLLSSGRSLSYEQYF
TGCGCCAGCAGCTTGCTGTCTAGCGGGAGGTCCCTCTCCTACGAGCAGTACTTC
>TRBJ2-1|TRBD2|TRBV7-9|.
CASSPSALAGYNEQFF
TGTGCCAGCAGCCCTTCGGCACTAGCGGGATACAATGAGCAGTTCTTC
>TRBJ2-3|.|TRBV7-7|.
CASSLGQGIDTQYF
TGTGCCAGCAGCTTAGGGCAGGGGATAGATACGCAGTATTTT
>TRBJ1-1|.|TRBV19|.
CASSTLWGDPEAFF
TGTGCCAGTAGTACGCTGTGGGGGGACCCTGAAGCTTTCTTT
>TRBJ1-1|.|TRBV7-9|once
CASSSYSPTEAFF
TGTGCCAGCAGCTCCTACAGTCCGACTGAAGCTTTCTTT
>TRBJ1-2|.|TRBV4-1|.
CASSQGPQANYGYTF
TGCGCCAGCAGCCAAGGACCACAGGCTAACTATGGCTACACCTTC
>TRBJ2-7|TRBD1|TRBV27|.
CASSLTGTGSYEQYF
TGTGCCAGCAGTCTGACCGGGACAGGGTCCTACGAGCAGTACTTC
>TRBJ2-7|TRBD1|TRBV5-8|once
CASSRDRVGEQYF
TGTGCCAGCAGCCGGGACAGAGTTGGCGAGCAGTACTTC
>TRBJ2-7|TRBD1|TRBV7-9|.
CASSLGQGKPSYEQYF
TGTGCCAGCAGCTTAGGACAGGGGAAGCCATCCTACGAGCAGTACTTC
>TRBJ2-2|TRBD2|TRBV5-8|once
CASSLVVTSGNTGELFF
TGTGCCAGCAGCTTGGTAGTGACTAGCGGGAACACCGGGGAGCTGTTTTTT
>TRBJ2-1|.|TRBV5-1|once
CASSLSGAYNEQFF
TGCGCCAGCAGCTTGAGCGGAGCCTACAATGAGCAGTTCTTC
>TRBJ1-1|.|TRBV20-1|.
CSAPDSLEAFF
TGCAGTGCCCCCGACAGCCTCGAAGCTTTCTTT
>TRBJ2-6|.|TRBV29-1|.
CSVSTNTLTGTFLSGANVLTF
TGCAGCGTTTCCACTAATACTCTCACCGGGACATTTCTCTCTGGGGCCAACGTCCTGACTTTC
>TRBJ2-7|.|TRBV5-1|.
CASSQGGGDEQYF
TGCGCCAGCAGCCAAGGAGGAGGGGACGAGCAGTACTTC
>TRBJ1-4|.|TRBV2|once
CASGGSGSNEKLFF
TGTGCCAGCGGGGGGAGCGGGTCTAATGAAAAACTGTTTTTT
>TRBJ2-7|.|TRBV5-4|once
CASSEDRGDEQYF
TGTGCCAGCAGCGAAGATCGGGGAGACGAGCAGTACTTC
>TRBJ1-5|TRBD1|TRBV28|.
CASSRRQGTSNQPQHF
TGTGCCAGCAGTAGGAGACAGGGGACGAGCAATCAGCCCCAGCATTTT
>TRBJ2-5|TRBD2|TRBV5-6|.
CASSLGEGKTQYF
TGTGCCAGCAGCTTGGGGGAGGGGAAGACCCAGTACTTC
>TRBJ2-1|TRBD2|TRBV28|.
CASTLGGTSGNEQFF
TGTGCCAGCACCCTCGGCGGGACTAGCGGGAATGAGCAGTTCTTC
>TRBJ2-5|TRBD2|TRBV23-1|.
CASSQSVKASGSRKTQYF
TGCGCCAGCAGTCAATCAGTAAAGGCTAGCGGGAGTCGAAAGACCCAGTACTTC
>TRBJ2-7|TRBD2|TRBV5-1|.
CASSLEGLAAYEQYF
TGCGCCAGCAGCTTGGAGGGACTAGCGGCCTACGAGCAGTACTTC
>TRBJ2-5|.|TRBV7-9|.
CASSSEQFRETQYF
TGTGCCAGCAGCTCCGAACAGTTCCGGGAGACCCAGTACTTC
>TRBJ1-4|TRBD1|TRBV5-8|.
CASSLRTGANEKLFF
TGTGCCAGCAGCTTGCGGACAGGGGCTAATGAAAAACTGTTTTTT
>TRBJ2-3|.|TRBV12-5|.
CASGSKDTQYF
TGTGCTAGTGGTTCTAAAGATACGCAGTATTTT
>TRBJ1-1|.|TRBV30|.
CAWQRSPNREAFF
TGTGCCTGGCAGCGATCTCCCAACCGTGAAGCTTTCTTT
>TRBJ1-1|.|TRBV18|.
CASSLQGGDTEAFF
TGTGCCAGCTCACTCCAGGGAGGGGACACTGAAGCTTTCTTT
>TRBJ2-7|TRBD1|TRBV27|.
CASSLLGQGPEQYF
TGTGCCAGCAGTTTATTGGGACAGGGACCCGAGCAGTACTTC
>TRBJ2-2|.|TRBV19|.
CASSKGRQNTGELFF
TGTGCCAGTAGTAAGGGGCGCCAGAACACCGGGGAGCTGTTTTTT
>TRBJ2-5|.|TRBV5-4|.
CASSLYRVGGETQYF
TGTGCCAGCAGCTTGTACAGGGTAGGGGGAGAGACCCAGTACTTC
>TRBJ1-4|.|TRBV2|.
CARNNPSGANEKLFF
TGTGCCAGAAACAACCCGTCGGGAGCTAATGAAAAACTGTTTTTT
>TRBJ2-5|TRBD1|TRBV6-1|.
CASSEMVGTGDETQYF
TGTGCCAGCAGTGAAATGGTGGGGACAGGGGATGAGACCCAGTACTTC
>TRBJ1-1|.|TRBV7-6|.
CASSLNDRNTETFF
TGTGCCAGCAGCTTAAATGACAGGAACACTGAAACTTTCTTT
>TRBJ2-5|.|TRBV6-1|once
CASRGAGSGGETQYF
TGTGCCAGCAGGGGGGCGGGTTCTGGTGGGGAGACCCAGTACTTC
>TRBJ1-2|.|TRBV18|.
CASSPGGDYGYTF
TGTGCCAGCTCACCAGGAGGGGACTATGGCTACACCTTC
>TRBJ2-2|TRBD2|TRBV27|few
CASSLPGLANTGELFF
TGTGCCAGCAGTTTACCCGGACTAGCGAACACCGGGGAGCTGTTTTTT
>TRBJ1-1|TRBD1|TRBV4-1|.
CASSQGYRGINTEAFF
TGCGCCAGCAGCCAAGGCTACAGGGGAATTAACACTGAAGCTTTCTTT
>TRBJ2-3|TRBD1|TRBV2|.
CAKGGAGTDTQYF
TGTGCCAAAGGGGGCGCGGGCACAGATACGCAGTATTTT
>TRBJ2-7|.|TRBV27|.
CASKFPADSYEQYF
TGTGCCAGCAAGTTCCCCGCGGATTCCTACGAGCAGTACTTC
>TRBJ2-5|.|TRBV30|.
CAWSREQETQYF
TGTGCCTGGAGCAGGGAACAAGAGACCCAGTACTTC
>TRBJ2-7|.|TRBV7-3|.
CASSLSPGFYEQYF
TGTGCCAGCAGCTTATCGCCAGGCTTCTACGAGCAGTACTTC
>TRBJ2-5|TRBD1|TRBV5-4|.
CASSLQGAETQYF
TGTGCCAGCAGCTTACAGGGGGCAGAGACCCAGTACTTC
>TRBJ2-5|TRBD2|TRBV14|once
CASSQGGLAFPETQYF
TGTGCCAGCAGCCAAGGGGGACTAGCATTCCCAGAGACCCAGTACTTC